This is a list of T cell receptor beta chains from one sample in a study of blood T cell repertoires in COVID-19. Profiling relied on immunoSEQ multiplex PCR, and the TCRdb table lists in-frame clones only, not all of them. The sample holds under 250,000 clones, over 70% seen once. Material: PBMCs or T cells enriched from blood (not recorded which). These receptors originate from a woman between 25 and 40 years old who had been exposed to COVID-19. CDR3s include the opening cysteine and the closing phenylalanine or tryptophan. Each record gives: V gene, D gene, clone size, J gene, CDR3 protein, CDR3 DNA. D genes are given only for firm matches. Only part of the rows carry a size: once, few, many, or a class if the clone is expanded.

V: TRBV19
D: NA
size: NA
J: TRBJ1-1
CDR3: CASSIATANTEAFF
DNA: TGTGCCAGTAGTATAGCGACAGCGAACACTGAAGCTTTCTTT

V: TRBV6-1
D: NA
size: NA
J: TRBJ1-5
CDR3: CASSEFSSVVRVDQPQHF
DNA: TGTGCCAGCAGTGAATTTAGCTCTGTCGTCAGGGTTGATCAGCCCCAGCATTTT

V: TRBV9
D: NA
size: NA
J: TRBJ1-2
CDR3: CASSVVLGDWNGYTF
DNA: TGTGCCAGCAGCGTAGTTCTTGGGGACTGGAATGGCTACACCTTC

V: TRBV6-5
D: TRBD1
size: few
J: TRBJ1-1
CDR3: CASTGQGVAFF
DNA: TGTGCCAGCACCGGACAGGGCGTAGCTTTCTTT

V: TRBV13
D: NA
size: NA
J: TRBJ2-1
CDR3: CASSLRGRSTNEQFF
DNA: TGTGCCAGCAGCTTACGAGGGAGGTCAACCAATGAGCAGTTCTTC

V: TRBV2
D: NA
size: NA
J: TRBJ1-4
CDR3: CASSELGTNEKLFF
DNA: TGTGCCAGCAGTGAACTAGGAACTAATGAAAAACTGTTTTTT

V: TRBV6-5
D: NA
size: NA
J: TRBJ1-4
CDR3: CASRRSAANEKLFF
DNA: TGTGCCAGCAGGCGGTCCGCGGCTAATGAAAAACTGTTTTTT

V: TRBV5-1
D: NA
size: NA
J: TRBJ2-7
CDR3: CASSPAGGHAYEQYF
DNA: TGCGCCAGCAGCCCGGCCGGGGGGCACGCCTACGAGCAGTACTTC

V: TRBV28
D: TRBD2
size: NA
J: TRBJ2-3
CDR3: CASGGLAGVDTQYF
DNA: TGTGCCAGCGGTGGACTAGCGGGAGTAGATACGCAGTATTTT

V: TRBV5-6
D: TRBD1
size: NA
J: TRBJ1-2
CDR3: CASSLGHRGHVGHGYTF
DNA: TGTGCCAGCAGCTTGGGGCACAGGGGGCATGTTGGCCATGGCTACACCTTC

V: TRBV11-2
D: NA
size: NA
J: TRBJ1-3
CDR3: CASSLDRGPLGNTIYF
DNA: TGTGCCAGCAGCTTAGATCGAGGGCCGTTGGGAAACACCATATATTTT

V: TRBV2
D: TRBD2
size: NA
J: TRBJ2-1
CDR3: CASEGLAGYEQFF
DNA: TGTGCCAGCGAGGGGCTAGCGGGATATGAGCAGTTCTTC

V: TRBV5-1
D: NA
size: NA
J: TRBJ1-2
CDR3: CASSLVGNQGIGYTF
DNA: TGCGCCAGCAGCTTGGTGGGTAACCAGGGAATTGGCTACACCTTC

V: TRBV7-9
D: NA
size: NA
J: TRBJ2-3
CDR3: CASSLGVAVTDTQYF
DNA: TGTGCCAGCAGCTTAGGAGTAGCGGTCACAGATACGCAGTATTTT

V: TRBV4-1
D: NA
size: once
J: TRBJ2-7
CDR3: CASSGGNYEQYF
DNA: TGCGCCAGCAGTGGAGGGAACTACGAGCAGTACTTC

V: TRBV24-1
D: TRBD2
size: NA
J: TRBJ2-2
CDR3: CATRAGGGDTGELFF
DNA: TGTGCCACCAGGGCGGGAGGAGGCGACACCGGGGAGCTGTTTTTT

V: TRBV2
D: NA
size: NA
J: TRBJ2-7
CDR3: CASRDNYEQYF
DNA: TGTGCCAGCAGGGACAATTACGAGCAGTACTTC

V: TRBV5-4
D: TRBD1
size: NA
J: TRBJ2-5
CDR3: CASSKGTGWETQYF
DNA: TGTGCCAGCAGCAAGGGGACAGGGTGGGAGACCCAGTACTTC

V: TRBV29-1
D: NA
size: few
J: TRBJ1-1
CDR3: CSVDWGVGMAAFF
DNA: TGCAGCGTTGACTGGGGGGTAGGAATGGCGGCTTTCTTT

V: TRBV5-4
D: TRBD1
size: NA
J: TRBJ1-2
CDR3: CASSFIDRVVNYGYTF
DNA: TGTGCCAGCAGCTTTATCGACAGGGTCGTAAACTATGGCTACACCTTC

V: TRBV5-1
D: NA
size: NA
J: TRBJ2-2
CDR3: CASSLGSVTGELFF
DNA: TGCGCCAGCAGCTTGGGTAGCGTCACCGGGGAGCTGTTTTTT

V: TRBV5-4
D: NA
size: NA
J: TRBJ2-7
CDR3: CASSTSGGVKAYEQYF
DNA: TGTGCCAGCAGCACCTCGGGCGGGGTTAAAGCTTACGAGCAGTACTTC

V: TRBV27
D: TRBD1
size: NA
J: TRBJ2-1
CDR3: CASSLPGTGAYNEQFF
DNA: TGTGCCAGCAGTTTACCCGGGACAGGGGCCTACAATGAGCAGTTCTTC

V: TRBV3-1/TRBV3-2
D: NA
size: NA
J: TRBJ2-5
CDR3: CASSQVYRGGWQETQYF
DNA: TGTGCCAGCAGCCAAGTGTACAGGGGGGGGTGGCAAGAGACCCAGTACTTC

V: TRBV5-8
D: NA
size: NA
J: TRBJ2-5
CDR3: CASSSGGGHPSETQYF
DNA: TGTGCCAGCAGCTCGGGTGGAGGGCACCCATCGGAGACCCAGTACTTC

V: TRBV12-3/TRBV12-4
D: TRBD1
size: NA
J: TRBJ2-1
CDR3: CASSLTGGYEQFF
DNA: TGTGCCAGCAGCTTGACAGGGGGCTATGAGCAGTTCTTC

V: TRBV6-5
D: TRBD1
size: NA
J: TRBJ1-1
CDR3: CASTQGGFGTEAFF
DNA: TGTGCCAGCACCCAGGGGGGCTTCGGCACTGAAGCTTTCTTT

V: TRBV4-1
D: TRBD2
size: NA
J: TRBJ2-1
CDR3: CASSPWTSDYNEQFF
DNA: TGCGCCAGCAGCCCTTGGACTAGCGACTACAATGAGCAGTTCTTC

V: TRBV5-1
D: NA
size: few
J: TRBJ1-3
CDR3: CASSDNQGYSGNTIYF
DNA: TGCGCCAGCAGCGATAATCAGGGCTACTCTGGAAACACCATATATTTT

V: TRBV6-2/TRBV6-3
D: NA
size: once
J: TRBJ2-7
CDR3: CASSRTTSYEQYF
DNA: TGTGCCAGCAGTCGGACTACCTCCTACGAGCAGTACTTC

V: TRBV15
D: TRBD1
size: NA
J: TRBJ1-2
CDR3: CATSRDRGRRFYGYTF
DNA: TGTGCCACCAGCAGAGACAGGGGGCGTAGGTTCTATGGCTACACCTTC

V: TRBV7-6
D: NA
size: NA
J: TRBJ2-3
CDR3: CASSLVTREPDTQYF
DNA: TGTGCCAGCAGCTTAGTAACCCGGGAACCAGATACGCAGTATTTT

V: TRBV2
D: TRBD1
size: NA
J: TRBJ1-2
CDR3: CASSEDRLANYGYTF
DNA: TGTGCCAGCAGTGAGGACAGGTTAGCTAACTATGGCTACACCTTC

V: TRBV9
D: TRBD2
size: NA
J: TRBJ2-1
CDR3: CASGESGLAGNEQFF
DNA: TGTGCCAGCGGAGAATCGGGACTAGCGGGGAATGAGCAGTTCTTC

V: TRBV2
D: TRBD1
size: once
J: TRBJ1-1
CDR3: CASSERGTVIDTEAFF
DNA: TGTGCCAGCAGTGAACGCGGGACAGTTATTGACACTGAAGCTTTCTTT

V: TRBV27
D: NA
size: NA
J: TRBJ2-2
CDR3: CASSFESGVEVGELFF
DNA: TGTGCCAGCAGTTTCGAATCGGGAGTTGAGGTCGGGGAGCTGTTTTTT

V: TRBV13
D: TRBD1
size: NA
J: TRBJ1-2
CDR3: CASSRPGQGGYTF
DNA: TGTGCCAGCAGCCGCCCGGGACAGGGGGGCTACACCTTC

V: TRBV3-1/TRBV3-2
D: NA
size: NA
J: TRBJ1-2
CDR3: CASSQRVNRVNERGYTF
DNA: TGTGCCAGCAGCCAGCGAGTAAACAGGGTCAACGAGCGAGGCTACACCTTC

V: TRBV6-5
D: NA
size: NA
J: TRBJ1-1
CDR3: CASSLFPNTEAFF
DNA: TGTGCCAGCAGTTTATTTCCTAACACTGAAGCTTTCTTT

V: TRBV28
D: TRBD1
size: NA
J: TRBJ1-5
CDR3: CASSYYRGREGQPQHF
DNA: TGTGCCAGCAGTTATTACAGGGGGCGCGAGGGTCAGCCCCAGCATTTT

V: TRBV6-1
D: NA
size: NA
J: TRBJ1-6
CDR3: CASSENGRGRSPLHF
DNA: TGTGCCAGCAGTGAAAACGGCAGGGGTAGGTCACCCCTCCACTTT

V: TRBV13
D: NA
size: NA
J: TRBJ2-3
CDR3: CASSSWTANTDTQYF
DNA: TGTGCCAGCAGCTCCTGGACAGCGAACACAGATACGCAGTATTTT

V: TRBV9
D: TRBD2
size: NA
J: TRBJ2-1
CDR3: CASSPRLGGNEQFF
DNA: TGTGCCAGCAGCCCGCGACTGGGGGGGAATGAGCAGTTCTTC

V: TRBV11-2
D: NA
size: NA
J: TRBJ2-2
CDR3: CASSRLRGGKTGELFF
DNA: TGTGCCAGCAGCCGCCTCCGGGGCGGGAAAACCGGGGAGCTGTTTTTT

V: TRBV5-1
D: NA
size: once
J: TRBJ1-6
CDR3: CASSIGRGSPLHF
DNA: TGCGCCAGCAGCATAGGACGGGGATCACCCCTCCACTTT

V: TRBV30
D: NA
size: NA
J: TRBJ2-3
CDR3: CAWSRQAARNTQYF
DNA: TGTGCCTGGAGTCGACAGGCGGCAAGAAATACGCAGTATTTT

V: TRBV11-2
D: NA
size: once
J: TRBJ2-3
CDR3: CASSPPGGTDTQYF
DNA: TGTGCCAGCAGCCCACCCGGGGGCACAGATACGCAGTATTTT

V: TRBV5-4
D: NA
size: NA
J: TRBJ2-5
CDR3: CASSPSTGEETQYF
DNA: TGTGCCAGCAGCCCGTCGACCGGAGAAGAGACCCAGTACTTC

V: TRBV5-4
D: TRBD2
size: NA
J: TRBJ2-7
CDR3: CASSPRGREAYEQYF
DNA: TGTGCCAGCAGCCCCCGGGGGCGGGAGGCCTACGAGCAGTACTTC

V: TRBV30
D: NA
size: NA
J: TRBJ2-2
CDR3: CAWSLETNTGELFF
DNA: TGTGCCTGGAGTTTGGAGACGAACACCGGGGAGCTGTTTTTT

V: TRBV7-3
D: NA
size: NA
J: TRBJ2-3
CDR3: CASSTEGVTDTQYF
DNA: TGTGCCAGCAGCACAGAGGGAGTGACAGATACGCAGTATTTT

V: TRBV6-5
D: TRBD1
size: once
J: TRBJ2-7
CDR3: CASRGQTGYEQYF
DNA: TGTGCCAGCAGGGGACAGACAGGGTACGAGCAGTACTTC

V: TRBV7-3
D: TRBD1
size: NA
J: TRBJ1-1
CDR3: CASSATGTGSVLNTEAFF
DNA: TGTGCCAGCAGCGCTACGGGGACAGGGTCTGTTCTGAACACTGAAGCTTTCTTT

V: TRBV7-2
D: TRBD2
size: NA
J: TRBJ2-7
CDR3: CASSPSSGSNYEQYF
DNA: TGTGCCAGCAGCCCCTCTAGCGGGAGTAACTACGAGCAGTACTTC

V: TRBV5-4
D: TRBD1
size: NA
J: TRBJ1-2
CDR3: CASSFDRGNYGYTF
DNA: TGTGCCAGCAGCTTCGACAGGGGGAACTATGGCTACACCTTC